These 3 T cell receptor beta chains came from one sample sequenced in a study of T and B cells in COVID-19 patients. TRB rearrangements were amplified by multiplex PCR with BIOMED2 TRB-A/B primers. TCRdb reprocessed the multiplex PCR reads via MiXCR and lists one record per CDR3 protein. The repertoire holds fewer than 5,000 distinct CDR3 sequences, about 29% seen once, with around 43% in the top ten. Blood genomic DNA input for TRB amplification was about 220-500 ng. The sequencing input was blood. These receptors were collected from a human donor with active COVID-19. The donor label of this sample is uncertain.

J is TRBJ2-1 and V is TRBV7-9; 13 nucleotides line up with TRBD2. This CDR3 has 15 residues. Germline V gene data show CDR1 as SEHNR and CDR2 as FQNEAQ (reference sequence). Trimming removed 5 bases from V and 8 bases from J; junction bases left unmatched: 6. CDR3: CASSRTSGGADEQFF. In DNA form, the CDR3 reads TGTGCCAGCAGCCGCACTAGCGGGGGGGCCGATGAGCAGTTCTTC.

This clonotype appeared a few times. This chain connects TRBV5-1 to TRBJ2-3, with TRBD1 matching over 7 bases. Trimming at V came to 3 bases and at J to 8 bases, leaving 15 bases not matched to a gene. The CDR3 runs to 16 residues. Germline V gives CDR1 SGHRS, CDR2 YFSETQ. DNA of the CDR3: TGCGCCAGCAGCTCACCTCGACAGGGCCTCTGGGGTACGCAGTATTTT. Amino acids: CASSSPRQGLWGTQYF.

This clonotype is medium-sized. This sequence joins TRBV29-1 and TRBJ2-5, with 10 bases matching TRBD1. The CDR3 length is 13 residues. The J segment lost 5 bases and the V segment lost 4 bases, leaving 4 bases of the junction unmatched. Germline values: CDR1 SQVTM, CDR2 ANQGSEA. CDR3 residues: CSVVRDRGETQYF. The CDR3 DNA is TGCAGCGTTGTACGGGACAGGGGCGAGACCCAGTACTTC.